This entry is about one T cell receptor beta chain. No antigen is known for it. The germline V gene encodes CDR1 SGHNT and CDR2 YYREEE (reference sequence). The CDR3 totals 14 residues. V lost 4 bases to trimming and J lost 5 bases, with 15 bases between them. The data belong to a study of T-cell reconstitution after alpha-beta-depleted transplantation in children. Study results and limitations: There were some patients whose high TCRbeta diversity at day 60 came from surviving recipient T cells and thymic progenitors. Reports say that about two months after transplant, the alpha-beta T cells came out of several hundred graft clones that had expanded. Newly produced T cells mostly provided counts and TCRbeta diversity after one year, as hyperexpanded clones declined.

The TCRbeta library was prepared with unique molecular identifiers. TCRdb reprocessed the PCR reads via MiXCR and lists one record per CDR3 protein. In the table there are 100,000 or so distinct CDR3 sequences, 7.5% to 9% of which are singletons. The source is a boy between 2 and 15 years old with acute lymphoblastic leukemia, due to receive a stem cell transplant. The gene calls are TRBV5-4 and TRBJ2-5; D is possibly TRBD2 (6 bases). The source material was PBMCs, sampled before TCRalphabeta/CD19-depleted stem cell transplant. The CDR3 DNA reads as TGTGCCAGCAGCCCGGAGGGACCCCGGGAGACCCAGTACTTC. Amino acid sequence: CASSPEGPRETQYF.